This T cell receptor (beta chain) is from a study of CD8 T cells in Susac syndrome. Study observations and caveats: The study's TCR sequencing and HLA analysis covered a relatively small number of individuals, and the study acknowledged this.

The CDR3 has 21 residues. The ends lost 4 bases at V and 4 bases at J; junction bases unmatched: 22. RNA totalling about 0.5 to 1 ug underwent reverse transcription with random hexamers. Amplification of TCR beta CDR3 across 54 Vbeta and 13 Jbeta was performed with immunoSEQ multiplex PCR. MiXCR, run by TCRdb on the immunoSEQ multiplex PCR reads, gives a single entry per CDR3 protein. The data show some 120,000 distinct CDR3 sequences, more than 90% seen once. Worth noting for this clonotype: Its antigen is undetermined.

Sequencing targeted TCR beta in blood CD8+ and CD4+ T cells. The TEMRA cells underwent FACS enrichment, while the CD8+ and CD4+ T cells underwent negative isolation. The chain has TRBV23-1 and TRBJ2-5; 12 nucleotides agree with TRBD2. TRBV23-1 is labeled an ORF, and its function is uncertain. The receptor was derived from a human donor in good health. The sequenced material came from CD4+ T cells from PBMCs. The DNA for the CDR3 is TGCGCCAGCAGTCGTCCCGAGGGAGGCAGGGCTAGCGGGAGGGCCGCAGAGACCCAGTACTTC. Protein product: CASSRPEGGRASGRAAETQYF.